This passage covers 23 T cell receptor beta chains from one sample sequenced in a study of blood T cell repertoires in COVID-19. Assay: immunoSEQ multiplex PCR; the TCRdb copy retains only in-frame clones and omits some. The sample lists some 88,000 clones, approximately 81% occurring once. Sequenced sample: peripheral blood. The source of these receptors is a woman between 65 and 79 years old with acute or convalescent COVID-19.

The chain couples TRBV7-9 to TRBJ1-1; 8 bases align to TRBD1. J was trimmed by 2 bases and V by 3 bases; bases with no gene match: 5. The CDR3 length is 15 residues. Germline CDR1 and CDR2: SEHNR and FQNEAQ (reference sequence). CDR3 DNA: TGTGCCAGCAGCTTCGGCAGGGGGCGAAACACTGAAGCTTTCTTT. Amino acid sequence: CASSFGRGRNTEAFF.

The V gene is TRBV14, the J gene TRBJ1-1, with TRBD1 matching over 7 bases. V trimming: 4 bases; J trimming: 10 bases; junction bases outside the gene matches: 9. The CDR3 covers 13 residues. Germline lookup yields CDR1 SGHDN and CDR2 FVKESK. This CDR3 is CASSLGQDSPAFF. The CDR3 DNA reads as TGTGCCAGCAGCCTCGGACAGGATTCGCCAGCTTTCTTT.

V usage is TRBV18 and J usage is TRBJ1-1; 8 positions match TRBD1. The germline V gene has CDR1 KGHSH and CDR2 LQKENI. The CDR3 has 12 residues. V shed 0 bases and J 10 bases; nucleotides not matched to a gene: 1. The CDR3 is CASSPPDRGAFF. CDR3 nucleotides: TGTGCCAGCTCACCACCCGACAGGGGAGCTTTCTTT.

The gene calls are TRBV7-7 and TRBJ2-3, with D perhaps matching TRBD2 (5 bases). The CDR3 extends over 17 amino acids. Trimming removed 5 bases at V and 4 bases at J, with 22 bases between. Germline CDR1 and CDR2: SSHAT and FNYEAQ (reference sequence). The CDR3 DNA follows: TGTGCCAGCAGCCCCACCGCGGCTAGCTGGTCGTCAGATACGCAGTATTTT. The encoded protein is CASSPTAASWSSDTQYF.

The chain carries TRBV20-1 and TRBJ1-2; maybe TRBD1 (6 bases). The germline V and J ends were trimmed by 8 bases and 2 bases, with 9 bases remaining between them. CDR1 and CDR2 from the germline V gene are DFQATT and SNEGSKA (reference sequence). The CDR3 is 11 residues long. In DNA, the CDR3 is TGCAGTCCTGGACAGAACTATGGCTACACCTTC. As protein: CSPGQNYGYTF.

The chain employs TRBV29-1 and TRBJ1-1; D is ambiguous. The CDR3 covers 11 residues. Germline CDR1 SQVTM, CDR2 ANQGSEA. CDR3 sequence reads: CTATGNTEAFF. CDR3 bases: TGCACCGCGACCGGTAACACTGAAGCTTTCTTT.

The rearrangement joins TRBV6-5 to TRBJ2-2; D may be TRBD1 (6 bases). The length of the CDR3 is 13 residues. In germline, CDR1 is MNHEY, CDR2 SVGAGI. V dropped 5 bases and J dropped 4 bases, with 8 bases sitting between them. The CDR3 protein is CASSRQVTGELFF. The DNA for the CDR3 is TGTGCCAGCAGTCGACAGGTCACCGGGGAGCTGTTTTTT.

This chain links TRBV7-9 with TRBJ2-1, with TRBD2 matching over 7 bases. The CDR3 extends over 15 amino acids. Unmatched junction bases numbered 11, after V lost 8 bases and J lost 4 bases. Germline-derived CDR1 and CDR2 are SEHNR and FQNEAQ (reference sequence). CDR3 sequence: CASPNPGTTYNEQFF. For the CDR3, the DNA is TGTGCCAGCCCTAACCCCGGGACTACTTACAATGAGCAGTTCTTC. Full variable domain (rest looked up from reference TRBV7-9 and TRBJ2-1): DTGVSQNPRHKITKRGQNVTFRCDPISEHNRLYWYRQTLGQGPEFLTYFQNEAQLEKSRLLSDRFSAERPKGSFSTLEIQRTEQGDSAMYLCASPNPGTTYNEQFFGPGTRLTVL.

The V and J genes are TRBV11-2 and TRBJ1-1; weak D call: TRBD1 (5 bases). V was trimmed by 3 bases and J by 1 base, leaving 6 bases between them. Looked up from germline, CDR1 is SGHAT and CDR2 is FQNNGV. The CDR3 runs 13 residues. DNA for the CDR3: TGTGCCAGCAGCTTTCAGGGGAACACTGAAGCTTTCTTT. Protein: CASSFQGNTEAFF.

Here the CDR3 reads CATSRGGQGIEKLFF. CDR3 coding DNA: TGTGCCACCAGCAGAGGGGGTCAGGGGATAGAAAAACTGTTTTTT. The V gene is TRBV15, the J gene TRBJ1-4, with D tentatively TRBD1 (6 bases). This CDR3 region has 15 residues. V gave up 1 base and J gave up 8 bases, with 14 bases separating them. The germline V gene encodes CDR1 LNHNV and CDR2 YYDKDF (reference sequence).

V is TRBV11-2 and J is TRBJ1-1; 10 bases are shared with TRBD1. The CDR3 totals 15 residues. Germline V gives CDR1 SGHAT, CDR2 FQNNGV. Trimming removed 3 bases from V and 2 bases from J; junction bases left unmatched: 3. CDR3 DNA: TGTGCCAGCAGCTTCGTGACAGGGGGCAACACTGAAGCTTTCTTT. Its protein is CASSFVTGGNTEAFF.

The CDR3 DNA reads as TGTGCCAGCAGCCCGGGGGCAGGGGGCAGGGATACGCAGTATTTT. Its protein is CASSPGAGGRDTQYF. The chain has TRBV7-7 and TRBJ2-3; TRBD1 matches at 8 bases. The CDR3 is 15 amino acids. Trimming took 5 bases from V and 6 from J; bases not matched to a gene: 10. Germline V gives CDR1 SSHAT, CDR2 FNYEAQ (reference sequence). The whole variable domain, remainder taken from reference TRBV7-7 and TRBJ2-3, is GAGVSQSPRYKVTKRGQDVTLRCDPISSHATLYWYQQALGQGPEFLTYFNYEAQPDKSGLPSDRFSAERPEGSISTLTIQRTEQRDSAMYRCASSPGAGGRDTQYFGPGTRLTVL.

This chain joins TRBV5-6 and TRBJ1-2; 9 positions match TRBD1. The trim removed 1 base at V and 7 bases at J, leaving 11 bases unmatched. Germline V gives CDR1 SGHDT, CDR2 YYEEEE. This CDR3 comprises 16 residues. In DNA, the CDR3 is TGTGCCAGCAGCTTGATCTCGACAGGGGGGTGGGTTGGCTACACCTTC. This codes for CASSLISTGGWVGYTF. Full variable domain (outside the CDR3, taken from reference TRBV5-6 and TRBJ1-2): DAGVTQSPTHLIKTRGQQVTLRCSPKSGHDTVSWYQQALGQGPQFIFQYYEEEERQRGNFPDRFSGHQFPNYSSELNVNALLLGDSALYLCASSLISTGGWVGYTFGSGTRLTVV.

The CDR3 loop reads CATRQGMNTEAFF. The CDR3 region has the DNA TGTGCCACCCGACAGGGTATGAACACTGAAGCTTTCTTT. V and J are TRBV24-1 and TRBJ1-1; 7 bases line up with TRBD1. From germline, CDR1 is KGHDR and CDR2 SFDVKD. Losses at the gene ends were 9 bases for V and 0 bases for J; bases not matched to a gene: 3. The CDR3 totals 13 residues.

This clone was observed a single time. The chain is built from TRBV4-3 and TRBJ2-1; 8 nucleotides match TRBD1. CDR1 LGHNA and CDR2 YSLEER come from the germline V gene. V dropped 0 bases and J dropped 4; count of bases not matched to a gene: 8. The CDR3 is 17 residues long. The CDR3 reads CASSQDLGTGAYNEQFF. CDR3 nucleotides: TGCGCCAGCAGCCAAGATCTAGGGACAGGTGCGTACAATGAGCAGTTCTTC.

In DNA, the CDR3 is TGTGCCAGCGGGACACCCAACACAGATACGCAGTATTTT. Translated: CASGTPNTDTQYF. This chain uses TRBV6-5 with TRBJ2-3; D may be TRBD1 (6 bases). Trimming pared 8 bases from V and 2 bases from J, leaving 11 bases between. This CDR3 contains 13 residues. The germline CDR1 and CDR2 sequences are MNHEY and SVGAGI.

The chain joins TRBV3-1 (or the pseudogene TRBV3-2) to TRBJ1-6; a possible D gene is TRBD1 (5 bases). This CDR3 is 17 amino acids long. Germline CDR1 and CDR2: LGHDT and YNNKEL (reference sequence). Deletions cut 0 bases from V and 10 bases from J, with 19 bases between. CDR3 bases: TGTGCCAGCAGCCAAGATGTCCAGGGTCAGGGAGGGTCACCCCTCCACTTT. It encodes CASSQDVQGQGGSPLHF.

This chain links TRBV7-9 with TRBJ1-1, with TRBD1 matching over 7 bases. Germline V gene lookup returns CDR1 SEHNR and CDR2 FQNEAQ (reference sequence). This CDR3 is 14 amino acids long. After removal of 4 bases from V and 5 bases from J, the junction contained 7 bases not matched to a gene. The CDR3 spells CASSSQGDDTEAFF. The CDR3 nucleotides are TGTGCCAGCAGCTCCCAGGGGGATGATACTGAAGCTTTCTTT. Full variable domain (rest looked up from reference TRBV7-9 and TRBJ1-1): DTGVSQNPRHKITKRGQNVTFRCDPISEHNRLYWYRQTLGQGPEFLTYFQNEAQLEKSRLLSDRFSAERPKGSFSTLEIQRTEQGDSAMYLCASSSQGDDTEAFFGQGTRLTVV.

DNA of the CDR3: TGTGCCAGCAGCCTACGTTTTGGGCACTCCTACAATGAGCAGTTCTTC. This translates into CASSLRFGHSYNEQFF. The V gene is TRBV9, the J gene TRBJ2-1; D unclear. V was trimmed by 4 bases and J by 0 bases, leaving 14 bases between them. This CDR3 comprises 16 residues. Germline CDR1 reads SGDLS; CDR2 reads YYNGEE.

The V gene is TRBV27, the J gene TRBJ2-3, with D perhaps matching TRBD1 (6 bases). Looked up from germline, CDR1 is MNHEY and CDR2 is SMNVEV (reference sequence). This CDR3 region has 16 residues. The V end was cut by 4 bases, the J end by 3 bases, with 17 bases between. The CDR3 DNA is TGTGCCAGCAGTTACTCCACAGGGACGGGGACAGATACGCAGTATTTT. It is translated as CASSYSTGTGTDTQYF.

The chain is built from TRBV3-1 (or the pseudogene TRBV3-2) and TRBJ1-5; the D gene is possibly TRBD1 (5 bases). The V gene lost 0 bases and the J gene lost 9 bases, with 6 bases spanning the gap. The CDR3 extends over 12 amino acids. Looked up from germline, CDR1 is LGHDT and CDR2 is YNNKEL (reference sequence). The CDR3 region has the DNA TGTGCCAGCAGCCAAGAAGGGGCGCCCCAGCATTTT. It encodes CASSQEGAPQHF.

This clone was detected ten times or more. V and J are TRBV5-6 and TRBJ1-5, with TRBD1 matching 8 bases. V shed 1 base and J 3 bases; nucleotides not matched to a gene: 3. Germline CDR1 and CDR2: SGHDT and YYEEEE. CDR3 length: 15 amino acids. The CDR3 DNA reads as TGTGCCAGCAGCTTGACGGGACAGGTCAATCAGCCCCAGCATTTT. Translating gives CASSLTGQVNQPQHF.

The chain recombines TRBV14 with TRBJ1-5, with a possible D match to TRBD1 (6 bases). The germline V gene has CDR1 SGHDN and CDR2 FVKESK. Trimming removed 4 bases at V and 4 bases at J, with 11 bases between. The CDR3 has 14 residues. CDR3 sequence (DNA): TGTGCCAGCAGCCCCTTAGGGGGTAATCAGCCCCAGCATTTT. As protein: CASSPLGGNQPQHF.